This T cell receptor beta chain was found in a study of T cell responses to AZD1222 COVID-19 vaccine. Study-level findings and limits: Just a handful of people given AZD1222 tested seropositive at baseline. Sampled repertoires all dated from after the peak T cell response. Across the whole spike, CD4 TCRs peaked at regions 160-218 and 743-854.

In regard to this clone: Its antigen is undetermined.

This CDR3 contains 15 residues. The V gene's germline CDR1 is SEHNR and CDR2 FQNEAQ (reference sequence). Trimming took 2 bases from V and 0 from J, leaving 11 bases between them. The method was immunoSEQ multiplex PCR; TCRdb's version includes in-frame clones alone and lacks a portion of them. The sample has roughly 120,000 clones, around nine tenths seen once. The chain recombines TRBV7-9 with TRBJ2-7, with D hard to call. This TCR was recovered from an adult who received the AZD1222 COVID-19 vaccine. The sequencing used peripheral blood, collected 28 days after the second AZD1222 dose. The CDR3 DNA is TGTGCCAGCAGCTTAAGTCGGATAAGCTCCTACGAGCAGTACTTC. Translation gives CASSLSRISSYEQYF.